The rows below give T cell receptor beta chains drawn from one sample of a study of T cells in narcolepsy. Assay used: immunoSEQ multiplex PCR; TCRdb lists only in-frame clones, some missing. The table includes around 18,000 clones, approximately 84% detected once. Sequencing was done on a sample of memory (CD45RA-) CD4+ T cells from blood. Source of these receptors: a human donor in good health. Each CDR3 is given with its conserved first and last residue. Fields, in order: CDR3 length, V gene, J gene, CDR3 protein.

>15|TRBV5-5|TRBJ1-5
CASSFRGTSNQPQHF
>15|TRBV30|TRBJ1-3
CAWSRDSGSGNTIYF
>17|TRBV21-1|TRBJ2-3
CASNWSLGRSSTDTQYF
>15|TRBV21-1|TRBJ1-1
CASSKGVGVGLGAFF
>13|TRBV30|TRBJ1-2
CAWSIQGEVGYTF
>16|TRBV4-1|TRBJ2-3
CASSQDEGGRLNTQYF
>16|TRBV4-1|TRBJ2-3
CASSQLGTSDTDTQYF
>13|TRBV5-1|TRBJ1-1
CASSSETYTEAFF
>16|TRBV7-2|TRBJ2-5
CASSISPARGEETQYF
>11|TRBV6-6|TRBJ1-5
CASGLQRPQHF
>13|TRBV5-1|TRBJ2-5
CASAQGLVETQYF
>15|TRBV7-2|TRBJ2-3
CASSPVVAGSDTQYF
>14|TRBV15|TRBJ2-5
CATSRVAAQETQYF
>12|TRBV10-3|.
CAHGDHISEQYF
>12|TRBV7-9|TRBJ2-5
CASSSIKETQYF
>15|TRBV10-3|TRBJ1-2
CAIRAADISNYGYTF
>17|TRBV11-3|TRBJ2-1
CASSLEGLAGARNEQFF
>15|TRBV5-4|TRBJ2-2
CASSLPGLGTGELFF
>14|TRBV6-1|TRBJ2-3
CASSEGRPRDTQYF
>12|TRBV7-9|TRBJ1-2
CASSRDSYGYTF
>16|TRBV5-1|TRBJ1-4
CASSLEGVSTNEKLFF
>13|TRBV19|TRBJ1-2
CASSVQGLYGYTF
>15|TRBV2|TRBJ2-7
CASSDQGVTTYEQYF
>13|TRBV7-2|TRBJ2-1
CASIPGSGAQQFF
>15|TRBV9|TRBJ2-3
CASSVAGGAGDTQYF
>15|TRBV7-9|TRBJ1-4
CASSRTQGVDEKLFF
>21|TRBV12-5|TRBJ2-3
CASAVSGRRLDDPTIGNTQYF
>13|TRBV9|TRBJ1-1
CASSLAADTEAFF
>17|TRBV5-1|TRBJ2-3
CASSTTSGGASTDTQYF
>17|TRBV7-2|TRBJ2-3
CASSSPVGGLAHDTQYF
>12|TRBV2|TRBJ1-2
CASSDTGRGYTF
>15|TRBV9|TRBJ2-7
CASSVDGLAGVEQYF
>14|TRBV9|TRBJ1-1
CASSPRAGNTEAFF
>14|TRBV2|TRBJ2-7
CASSDWTARDEQYF
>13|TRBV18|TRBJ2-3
CASSGGITDTQYF
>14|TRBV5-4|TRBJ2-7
CASKKAGDAYEQYF
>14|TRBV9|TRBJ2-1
CASSVVDAAVEQFF
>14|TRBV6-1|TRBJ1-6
CATPVRQGDSPLHF
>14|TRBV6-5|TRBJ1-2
CASSAGAGHYGYTF
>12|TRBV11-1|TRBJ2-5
CASSLIQETQYF
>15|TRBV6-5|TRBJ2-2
CASNKRTPSTGELFF